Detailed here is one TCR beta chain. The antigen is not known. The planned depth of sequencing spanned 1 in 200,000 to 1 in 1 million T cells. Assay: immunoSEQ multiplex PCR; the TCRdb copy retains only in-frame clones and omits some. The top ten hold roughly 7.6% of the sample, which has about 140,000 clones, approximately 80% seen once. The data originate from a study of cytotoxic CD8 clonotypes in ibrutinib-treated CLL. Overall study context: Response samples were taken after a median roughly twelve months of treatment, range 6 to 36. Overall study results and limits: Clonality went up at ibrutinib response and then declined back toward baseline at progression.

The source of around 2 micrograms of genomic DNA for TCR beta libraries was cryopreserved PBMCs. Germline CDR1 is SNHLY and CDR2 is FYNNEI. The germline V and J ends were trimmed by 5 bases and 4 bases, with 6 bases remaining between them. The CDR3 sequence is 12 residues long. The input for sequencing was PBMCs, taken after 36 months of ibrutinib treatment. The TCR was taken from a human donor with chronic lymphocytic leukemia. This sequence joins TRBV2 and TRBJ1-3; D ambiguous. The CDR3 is CASSLTGNTIYF. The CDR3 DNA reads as TGTGCCAGCAGTCTAACCGGAAACACCATATATTTT.